This T cell receptor (beta chain) was captured by sequencing in a study of CXCR3-negative and CXCR3-positive naive CD8 T cells. Study-wide background: Per-library TRB read counts averaged about 1.5 +/- 0.3 million, adding up to around 140 million in total. Study-wide results and limits: Memory CD8+ cells showed much lower diversity, while both naive subsets were comparably high. Greater hydrophobicity was found in TRB CDR3s of CXCR3-positive naive cells than of CXCR3-negative naive cells. Cryopreserved PBMCs had partly decreased CXCR3 expression; fresh PBMCs were used in most assays.

Per germline, CDR1 SGHAT and CDR2 FQNNGV. The CDR3 is 12 residues long. As to this clonotype: As yet, its antigen is unknown.

Every CD8+ T cell subset underwent triplicate sorting at about 300,000 cells apiece. Via 5' RACE with UMI labels, TRB cDNA libraries were prepared. One entry per CDR3 protein, without DNA, is what TCRdb gives after re-calling the 5' RACE reads. Across some 140,000 distinct CDR3 sequences, the top ten clones capture 0.45% to 0.6% of the sample. The chain joins TRBV11-2 to TRBJ1-1. The TCR comes from a human donor in good health. Some clones in this sample may be carry-over from other donors' samples. The source material was naive CXCR3+ CD8+ T cells from blood. This sample's subset: CD45RO-CCR7+CD27+CD95- naive CD8+ T cells expressing CXCR3 (TNR3+). The CDR3 loop reads CASSEWGVEAFF.